A single sample is the source of the 9 T cell receptor beta chains below, sequenced in a study of response to subunit inactivated influenza vaccine. TCRdb passed the RT-PCR reads through MiXCR, listing each CDR3 protein once. The sample lists about 240,000 distinct CDR3 sequences, more than 10% seen once, with approximately 8.3% in the top ten. Material: non-naive T cells sorted from PBMCs, obtained 14 to 15 days before vaccination. The source is a man in his fifties or sixties who received an inactivated influenza vaccine.

This clonotype was seen many times. This sequence joins TRBV6-2 or TRBV6-3 and TRBJ2-7; a weak D match, TRBD2 (5 bases). The V end lost 7 bases, the J end lost 0 bases, and 19 bases lay between the germline ends. The V gene's germline CDR1 is MNHEY and CDR2 SVGEGT. The CDR3 contains 16 residues. The CDR3 protein is CASNIGGFWSSYEQYF. DNA for the CDR3: TGTGCCAGCAACATCGGAGGTTTTTGGAGCTCCTACGAGCAGTACTTC.

This chain connects TRBV3-1 to TRBJ1-3, with D perhaps TRBD1 (6 bases). Germline V gives CDR1 LGHDT, CDR2 YNNKEL (reference sequence). The CDR3 extends over 16 amino acids. Trimming took 5 bases from V and 0 from J, leaving 14 bases between them. The CDR3 nucleotides are TGTGCCAGCAGCGCAATTCCGGGGGCCTCTGGAAACACCATATATTTT. This translates into CASSAIPGASGNTIYF.

J is TRBJ2-1 and V is TRBV3-1; 8 bases match TRBD2. Trimming took 4 bases from V and 4 from J; bases not matched to a gene: 9. The CDR3 has 16 amino acids. Germline CDR1 and CDR2: LGHDT and YNNKEL (reference sequence). The CDR3 region has the DNA TGTGCCAGCAGCCCGACGATCCAGCGGGGGTACAATGAGCAGTTCTTC. Protein sequence: CASSPTIQRGYNEQFF.

In this sample, this clonotype turned up a few times. In DNA, the CDR3 is TGTGCCAGTAGTAAATTGGGCCAAAGTGGGGAGCAGTACTTC. Encoded protein: CASSKLGQSGEQYF. The chain recombines TRBV19 with TRBJ2-7, with no clear D. The CDR3 length is 14 residues. The V and J ends lost 4 bases and 7 bases respectively, with 17 bases between them. In germline, CDR1 is LNHDA, CDR2 SQIVND (reference sequence).

There are a few counts of this clonotype. The chain joins TRBV20-1 to TRBJ1-6, with 8 bases identical to TRBD1. The CDR3 loop spans 15 amino acids. Germline assignment: CDR1 DFQATT and CDR2 SNEGSKA (reference sequence). J gave up 1 base and V 6 bases, and 5 bases lay outside the gene matches. The CDR3 nucleotides are TGCAGTGCGCCTGACAGGGGATCCTATAATTCACCCCTCCACTTT. Translation: CSAPDRGSYNSPLHF.

In DNA form, the CDR3 reads TGTGCCAGCAGCCCCTCTAGCGCGAACACCGGGGAGCTGTTTTTT. It is translated as CASSPSSANTGELFF. The genes are TRBV7-2 and TRBJ2-2; tentatively, D is TRBD2 (6 bases). The CDR3 spans 15 residues. Germline V lookup: CDR1 SGHTA, CDR2 FQGNSA. The V end lost 5 bases, the J end lost 0 bases, and 10 bases lay between the germline ends.

CDR3 amino acids: CASSQDPRTYGYTF. CDR3 in DNA: TGTGCCAGCAGCCAAGATCCCAGGACTTATGGCTACACCTTC. The chain links TRBV14 to TRBJ1-2; D unresolved. The CDR3 consists of 14 residues. Germline lookup yields CDR1 SGHDN and CDR2 FVKESK. Trimming pared 0 bases from V and 5 bases from J, leaving 10 bases between.

This clonotype occurred a few times. The gene calls are TRBV3-1 and TRBJ1-5; no reliable D call. V dropped 0 bases and J dropped 0 bases, with 6 bases sitting between them. CDR3 length: 15 residues. CDR1 LGHDT and CDR2 YNNKEL come from the germline V gene (reference sequence). CDR3 loop: CASSQDPGSNQPQHF. CDR3 bases: TGTGCCAGCAGCCAAGATCCTGGTAGCAATCAGCCCCAGCATTTT.

In this sample, this clonotype turned up many times. This sequence joins TRBV4-3 and TRBJ2-5; D uncertain. Per germline, CDR1 LGHNA and CDR2 YSLEER. Trimming pared 0 bases from V and 5 bases from J, leaving 13 bases between. The CDR3 loop spans 15 amino acids. The CDR3, as DNA: TGCGCCAGCAGCCAAGATAGGGCTAGTTGGGAGACCCAGTACTTC. Translated, it gives CASSQDRASWETQYF.